This record looks at one T cell receptor beta chain sequence and its context. The data were taken from a study of shared clonotypes between healthy human individuals. Across the study: The plates for each donor numbered three CD4 naive, three CD4 memory, two CD8 naive and one CD8 memory.

Germline V gene lookup returns CDR1 MGHDK and CDR2 SYGVNS. With V trimmed by 10 bases and J by 6 bases, 8 bases remained unmatched. This CDR3 has 13 residues. The DNA input per sorted-subset replicate PCR was about 0.2 ug, corresponding to some 27,000 T cell genomes. Some clones are missing from TCRdb's copy, which holds only in-frame ones; the method was immunoSEQ multiplex PCR. This table holds some 2 million clones, over 85% found once. Naive CD8 populations comprised CD45RO-negative cells positively selected for CCR7, excluding terminally differentiated effector memory CD45RA+ cells. The chain uses TRBV25-1 and TRBJ2-1, with 8 bases lining up with TRBD1. Sequencing was performed on naive CD8+ T cells sorted from blood. This TCR came from a man between 18 and 29 years old in good health. The CDR3 sequence: CATGTGVFNEQFF. The CDR3 DNA is TGTGCCACGGGGACAGGAGTTTTCAATGAGCAGTTCTTC.